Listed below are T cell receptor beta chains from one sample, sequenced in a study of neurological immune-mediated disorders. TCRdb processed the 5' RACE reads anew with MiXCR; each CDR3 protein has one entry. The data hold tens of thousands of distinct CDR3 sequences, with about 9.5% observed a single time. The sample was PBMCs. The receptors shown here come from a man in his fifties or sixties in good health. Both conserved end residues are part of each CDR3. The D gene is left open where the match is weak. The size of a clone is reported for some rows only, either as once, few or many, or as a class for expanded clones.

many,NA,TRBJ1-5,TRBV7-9,CASSWGGNQPQHF,TGTGCCAGCAGCTGGGGAGGGAACCAGCCCCAGCATTTT
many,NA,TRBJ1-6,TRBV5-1,CASSYHGQLYNSPLHF,TGCGCCAGCAGCTATCATGGACAACTCTATAATTCACCCCTCCACTTT
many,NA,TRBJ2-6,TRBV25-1,CASSESNFGANVLTF,TGTGCCAGCAGTGAAAGTAACTTTGGGGCCAACGTCCTGACTTTC
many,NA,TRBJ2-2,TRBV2,CASRSGTGELFF,TGTGCCAGCAGATCCGGGACCGGGGAGCTGTTTTTT
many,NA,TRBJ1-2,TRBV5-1,CASSLTFANYGYTF,TGCGCCAGCAGCTTGACATTTGCTAACTATGGCTACACCTTC
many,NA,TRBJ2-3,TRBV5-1,CASSLEVGRADTQYF,TGCGCCAGCAGCTTGGAGGTGGGAAGGGCAGATACGCAGTATTTT
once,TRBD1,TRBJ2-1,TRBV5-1,CASSQGLVRGNERFF,TGCGCCAGCAGCCAAGGACTGGTCAGGGGGAATGAGCGGTTCTTC
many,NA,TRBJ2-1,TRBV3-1,CASSQGRADEQFF,TGTGCCAGCAGCCAAGGCAGGGCGGATGAGCAGTTCTTC
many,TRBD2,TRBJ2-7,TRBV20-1,CSARDASGGAREQYF,TGCAGTGCTAGAGATGCCAGCGGGGGGGCTAGGGAGCAGTACTTC
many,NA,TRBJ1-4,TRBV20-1,CSALDATNEKLFF,TGCAGTGCTCTTGATGCAACTAATGAAAAACTGTTTTTT
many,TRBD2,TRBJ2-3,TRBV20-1,CSATTSGGTDTQYF,TGCAGTGCTACGACTAGCGGGGGCACAGATACGCAGTATTTT
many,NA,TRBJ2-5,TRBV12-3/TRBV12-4,CASRATPGRLETQYF,TGTGCCAGCAGGGCCACACCGGGACGGCTAGAGACCCAGTACTTC
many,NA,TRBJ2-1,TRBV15,CATSRAQGGYNEQFF,TGTGCCACCAGCAGAGCACAGGGGGGGTACAATGAGCAGTTCTTC
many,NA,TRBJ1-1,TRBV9,CASSVEFSRVTEAFF,TGTGCCAGCAGCGTAGAATTTAGCAGGGTCACTGAAGCTTTCTTT
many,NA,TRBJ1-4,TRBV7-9,CASSRVGQNEKLFF,TGTGCCAGCAGCCGCGTTGGACAGAACGAAAAACTGTTTTTT
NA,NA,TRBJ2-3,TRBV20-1,CSAIDGVASTDTQYF,TGCAGTGCCATAGACGGCGTAGCTAGCACAGATACGCAGTATTTT
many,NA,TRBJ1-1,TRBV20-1,CSARDRMNTEAFF,TGCAGTGCTAGAGACAGGATGAACACTGAAGCTTTCTTT
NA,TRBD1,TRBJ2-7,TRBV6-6,CASATGDRSYEQYF,TGTGCCAGCGCCACAGGGGACCGCTCCTACGAGCAGTACTTC
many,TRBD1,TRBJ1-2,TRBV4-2,CASSQRTGNYGYTF,TGTGCCAGCAGCCAAAGGACAGGGAACTATGGCTACACCTTC
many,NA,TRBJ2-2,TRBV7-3,CASSLDPPGVTGELFF,TGTGCCAGCAGCTTAGATCCCCCTGGGGTCACCGGGGAGCTGTTTTTT
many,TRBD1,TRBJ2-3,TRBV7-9,CASSFQGARSADTQYF,TGTGCCAGCAGCTTCCAGGGGGCGCGGTCGGCAGATACGCAGTATTTT
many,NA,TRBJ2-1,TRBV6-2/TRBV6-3,CASSYLLLEQFF,TGTGCCAGCAGTTACTTGCTGCTGGAGCAGTTCTTC
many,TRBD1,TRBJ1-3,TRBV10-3,CAISEFDTGDGNTIYF,TGTGCCATCAGTGAGTTTGACACAGGGGACGGAAACACCATATATTTT
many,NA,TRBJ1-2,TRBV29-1,CSVDSGGRGYTF,TGCAGCGTTGATTCGGGGGGCAGAGGCTACACCTTC
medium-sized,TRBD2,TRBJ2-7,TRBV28,CASSLLKEMTSGRAPEQYF,TGTGCCAGCAGTTTATTGAAGGAAATGACTAGCGGGAGGGCCCCCGAGCAGTACTTC
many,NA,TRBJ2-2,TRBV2,CASSVSGVNTGELFF,TGTGCCAGCAGTGTTTCAGGGGTGAACACCGGGGAGCTGTTTTTT
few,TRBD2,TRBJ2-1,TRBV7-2,CASSFSSGYNEQFF,TGTGCCAGCAGCTTTTCTAGCGGTTACAATGAGCAGTTCTTC
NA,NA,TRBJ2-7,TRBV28,CASSLGGINLYEQYF,TGTGCCAGCAGTTTGGGGGGCATCAACCTCTACGAGCAGTACTTC
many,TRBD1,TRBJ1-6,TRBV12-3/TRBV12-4,CASSSGQGRPLHF,TGTGCCAGCAGTTCAGGACAGGGACGTCCCCTCCACTTT
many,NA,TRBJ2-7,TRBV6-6,CASSYSGQSYEQYF,TGTGCCAGCAGTTACTCTGGACAGTCCTACGAGCAGTACTTC
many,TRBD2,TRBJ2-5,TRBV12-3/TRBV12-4,CASSRGSGSQTQYF,TGTGCCAGCAGCCGCGGTAGCGGGAGCCAGACCCAGTACTTC
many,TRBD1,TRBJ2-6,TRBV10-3,CAISESRDRGSGANVLTF,TGTGCCATCAGTGAGTCGAGGGACAGGGGTTCTGGGGCCAACGTCCTGACTTTC
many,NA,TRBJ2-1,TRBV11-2,CASSLVVGIWGNEQFF,TGTGCCAGCAGCTTAGTCGTGGGGATTTGGGGAAATGAGCAGTTCTTC
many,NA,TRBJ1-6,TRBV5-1,CASSLELASRSPLHF,TGCGCCAGCAGCTTGGAGCTAGCTTCAAGATCACCCCTCCACTTT
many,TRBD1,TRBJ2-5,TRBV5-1,CASSPRVGQYQETQYF,TGCGCCAGCAGCCCCCGAGTGGGACAGTACCAAGAGACCCAGTACTTC